The present T cell receptor (beta chain) was sequenced within a study of OX40 agonist ivuxolimab in advanced cancers. Study context: An agonistic human IgG2 monoclonal antibody against OX40 (CD134) was given. Patient treatment consisted of intravenous ivuxolimab administration every 2 weeks at 0.01 to 10 mg/kg. Study-level points and caveats: Individuals who were partial responders at 0.1-3.0 mg/kg had clonal expansion that ranked among the lowest.

Note on this clone: Its antigen is still unknown.

Trimming left V 6 bases short and J 9 bases short, with 17 bases between. The germline gives CDR1 MNHEY, CDR2 SVGAGI. The CDR3 sequence is 14 residues long. Produced via immunoSEQ multiplex PCR; TCRdb's table is partial and in-frame only. Of more than 85,000 clones listed, about 80% were seen once; the top ten hold almost 1.5%. The chain recombines TRBV6-5 with TRBJ1-4; D is ambiguous. Sequenced here: CD4+ or CD8+ T cells sorted from blood, sampled in a trial of the OX40 agonist ivuxolimab. The receptor comes from an adult with an advanced solid tumor such as melanoma, head and neck, liver or kidney cancer. CDR3 region: CASREGGLSKKLFF. In DNA, the CDR3 is TGTGCCAGCAGAGAAGGAGGGCTCTCGAAAAAACTGTTTTTT.